Given below is one T cell receptor (beta chain) in context. This sample stems from a study of cytomegalovirus exposure and HLA in healthy donors. A multiplex PCR was run with 60 Vbeta primers and 13 Jbeta primers. The table came from immunoSEQ multiplex PCR; TCRdb's copy has only in-frame clones and leaves some out. The profile shows some 130,000 clones, around 70% of them singletons. There are 13 residues in the CDR3. The germline gives CDR1 MGHRA, CDR2 YSYEKL. V was trimmed by 3 bases and J by 0 bases, leaving 6 bases between them. The source is a male donor in good health and CMV-seronegative. The chain uses TRBV4-1 and TRBJ2-7; D gene ambiguous. The specimen was PBMCs. CDR3: CASSHQVSYEQYF. The CDR3 bases are TGCGCCAGCAGCCACCAGGTCTCCTACGAGCAGTACTTC.